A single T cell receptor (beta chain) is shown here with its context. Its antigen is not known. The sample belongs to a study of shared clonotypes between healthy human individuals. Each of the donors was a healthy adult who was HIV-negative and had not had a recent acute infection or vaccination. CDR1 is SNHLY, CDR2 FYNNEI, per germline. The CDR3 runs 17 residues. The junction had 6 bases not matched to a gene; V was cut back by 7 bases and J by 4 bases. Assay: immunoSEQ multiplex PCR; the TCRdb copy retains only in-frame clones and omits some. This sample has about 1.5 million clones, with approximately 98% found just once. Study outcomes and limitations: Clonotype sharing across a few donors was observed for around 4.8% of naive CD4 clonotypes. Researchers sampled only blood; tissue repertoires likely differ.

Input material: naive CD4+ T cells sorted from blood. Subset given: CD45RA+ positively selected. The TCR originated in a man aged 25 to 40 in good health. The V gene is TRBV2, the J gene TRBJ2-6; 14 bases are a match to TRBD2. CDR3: CASIWTSGRFGANVLTF. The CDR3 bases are TGTGCCAGCATTTGGACTAGCGGGAGGTTCGGGGCCAACGTCCTGACTTTC.